These T cell receptor beta chains were read from a single sample in a study of CD8 T cells in Susac syndrome. TCRdb reprocessed the immunoSEQ multiplex PCR reads with MiXCR, giving one entry per CDR3 protein. Of about 140,000 distinct CDR3 sequences in the sample, approximately 95% were seen once. The sequencing input was CD4+ T cells from PBMCs. These receptor sequences come from a human donor in good health. Both conserved end residues are part of each CDR3. D genes are given only for firm matches. Clone size is stated in some rows and not others, as once, few, many or a class when expanded.

J	V	length	size	D	CDR3	DNA
TRBJ2-1	TRBV5-5	16	-	-	CASSFGVTELVREQFF	TGTGCCAGCAGCTTTGGAGTGACGGAACTAGTACGCGAGCAGTTCTTC
TRBJ2-3	TRBV20-1	15	-	TRBD2	CSAPLAGASTDTQYF	TGCAGTGCTCCGTTAGCGGGAGCCAGCACAGATACGCAGTATTTT
TRBJ2-7	TRBV29-1	13	-	TRBD1	CSVELDRAYEQYF	TGCAGCGTTGAACTCGACAGGGCCTACGAGCAGTACTTC
TRBJ2-3	TRBV9	15	-	TRBD2	CASSVVAGEADTQYF	TGTGCCAGCAGCGTAGTAGCGGGAGAGGCAGATACGCAGTATTTT
TRBJ2-7	TRBV3-1	14	once	TRBD2	CASSTGLASYEQYF	TGTGCCAGCAGCACGGGACTAGCCTCCTACGAGCAGTACTTC
TRBJ2-1	TRBV11-2	15	-	TRBD2	CASGETSGSWNEQFF	TGTGCCAGCGGCGAGACTAGCGGGAGTTGGAATGAGCAGTTCTTC
TRBJ1-1	TRBV5-1	14	-	-	CASSLDSSNTEAFF	TGCGCCAGCAGCTTAGACTCCTCGAACACTGAAGCTTTCTTT
TRBJ1-3	TRBV20-1	15	-	-	CSARDKTFSGNTIYF	TGCAGTGCTAGAGATAAGACGTTCTCTGGAAACACCATATATTTT
TRBJ1-5	TRBV12-3/TRBV12-4	16	-	TRBD1	CASSLEGQLSNQPQHF	TGTGCCAGCAGTTTAGAGGGACAGCTTAGCAATCAGCCCCAGCATTTT
TRBJ2-1	TRBV28	18	-	TRBD1	CASSLYIVRGTGGIEQFF	TGTGCCAGCAGTTTATATATCGTGCGGGGGACAGGGGGCATTGAGCAGTTCTTC
TRBJ1-1	TRBV19	13	-	-	CASFGRTNTEAFF	TGTGCCAGTTTCGGACGGACGAACACTGAAGCTTTCTTT
TRBJ1-5	TRBV4-1	14	once	-	CASSQVGGYQPQHF	TGCGCCAGCAGCCAAGTCGGGGGATATCAGCCCCAGCATTTT
TRBJ1-3	TRBV30	13	-	TRBD1	CAWQGAGGNTIYF	TGTGCCTGGCAGGGGGCGGGAGGAAACACCATATATTTT
TRBJ2-5	TRBV20-1	13	-	TRBD2	CSALAGMEETQYF	TGCAGTGCACTAGCGGGGATGGAGGAGACCCAGTACTTC
TRBJ1-3	TRBV4-1	17	once	-	CASSQEFGGSSGNTIYF	TGCGCCAGCAGCCAAGAGTTCGGGGGTAGCTCTGGAAACACCATATATTTT
TRBJ1-5	TRBV20-1	10	once	-	CSASGQPQHF	TGCAGTGCTAGCGGTCAGCCCCAGCATTTT
TRBJ1-2	TRBV30	13	-	TRBD1	CAWAGTGGYGYTF	TGTGCCTGGGCCGGGACAGGGGGCTATGGCTACACCTTC
TRBJ2-5	TRBV2	13	once	-	CASRRDPQETQYF	TGTGCCAGCAGGCGGGACCCTCAAGAGACCCAGTACTTC
TRBJ2-4	TRBV7-2	16	once	-	CASSFTTNLAKNIQYF	TGTGCCAGCAGCTTTACTACCAACCTAGCCAAAAACATTCAGTACTTC
TRBJ2-7	TRBV11-2	15	-	TRBD1	CASSFFNRGGYEQYF	TGTGCCAGCAGCTTTTTTAACAGGGGTGGCTACGAGCAGTACTTC
TRBJ1-2	TRBV6-5	12	-	-	CASSSWDKGYTF	TGTGCCAGCAGTTCCTGGGATAAAGGCTACACCTTC
TRBJ1-1	TRBV18	13	-	-	CASSRNQNTEAFF	TGTGCCAGCTCACGTAACCAGAACACTGAAGCTTTCTTT
TRBJ2-7	TRBV27	15	once	-	CASSLGGTEPYEQYF	TGTGCCAGCAGTTTAGGCGGGACTGAACCCTACGAGCAGTACTTC
TRBJ1-1	TRBV19	16	-	-	CASSNSVLASNTLAFF	TGTGCCAGTAGTAACTCGGTCCTTGCGTCGAACACTTTGGCTTTCTTT
TRBJ2-7	TRBV29-1	15	-	TRBD2	CSVEDRKGGSYEQYF	TGCAGCGTTGAAGATCGAAAGGGCGGGAGTTACGAGCAGTACTTC
TRBJ2-1	TRBV28	14	-	TRBD2	CASSLGTSDNEQFF	TGTGCCAGCAGCCTCGGGACTAGCGATAATGAGCAGTTCTTC
TRBJ2-3	TRBV27	14	few	TRBD1	CASSPGQGTDTQYF	TGTGCCAGCAGTCCGGGACAGGGGACAGATACGCAGTATTTT
TRBJ1-1	TRBV12-3/TRBV12-4	13	once	-	CASSRRVNTEAFF	TGTGCCAGCAGCCGAAGGGTGAACACTGAAGCTTTCTTT
TRBJ2-1	TRBV5-4	16	-	TRBD2	CASSLSGASGRYEQFF	TGTGCCAGCAGCTTAAGCGGCGCTAGCGGGAGATATGAGCAGTTCTTC
TRBJ2-3	TRBV30	11	-	-	CASLQGDTQYF	TGTGCCTCCCTCCAGGGGGATACGCAGTATTTT
TRBJ2-5	TRBV11-2	13	-	-	CASSSTDQETQYF	TGTGCCAGCAGCTCCACGGATCAAGAGACCCAGTACTTC